The clone carrying this T cell receptor beta chain has a count of ten or more. Its antigen is currently unknown. TCRdb re-called the 5' RACE reads with MiXCR, one entry per CDR3 protein. This sample has hundreds of thousands of distinct CDR3 sequences, with 5.5% to 8% found just once. Germline CDR1 and CDR2: SGHRS and YFSETQ. Trimming removed 0 bases at V and 4 bases at J, with 13 bases between. The CDR3 extends over 15 amino acids. These data originate in a study of identical twins. Points from the study as a whole: Twins shared out-of-frame alpha sequences with excess low generation probability. Analyses based on zero insertions could be partly confounded by invariant MAIT and iNKT cells. There were fewer insertions in abundant cord blood beta clonotypes, but memory repertoires showed no such pattern.

The data were also submitted as part of a second study, on yellow fever vaccine responses in identical twins.

The clonotype comes from a woman between 18 and 29 years old in good health. The sequenced material came from memory (CD45RO+) T cells sorted from blood. This chain joins TRBV5-1 and TRBJ1-1; maybe TRBD1 (5 bases). This CDR3 reads CASSLGGRAATEAFF. The CDR3 nucleotides are TGCGCCAGCAGCTTGGGAGGCAGGGCGGCCACTGAAGCTTTCTTT.